The following is a T cell receptor beta chain sequence with its context. Its antigen is undetermined. This entry belongs to a study of T-cell reconstitution after alpha-beta-depleted transplantation in children. During its preparation, the TCRbeta library received unique molecular identifiers. Via MiXCR, TCRdb re-called the PCR reads, giving one row per CDR3 protein. The sample has some 840,000 distinct CDR3 sequences; roughly 15% are singletons. V was clipped by 7 bases and J by 3 bases, with 12 bases between them. The CDR3 is made up of 12 amino acids. Looked up from germline, CDR1 is SQVTM and CDR2 is ANQGSEA. General study findings and limits: Reportedly, roughly two months post-transplant, alpha-beta T cells arose from several hundred expanded graft clones.

The input for sequencing was PBMCs, mostly from graft donor cells, taken 360 days after TCRalphabeta/CD19-depleted stem cell transplant. The receptor was isolated from a male patient between 10 and 17 years old who had a stem cell transplant for acute lymphoblastic leukemia, so the T cells may come from the graft donor. This chain uses TRBV29-1 with TRBJ1-2; D gene uncertain. CDR3 region: CSAGVSDYGYTF. CDR3 nucleotides: TGCAGCGCTGGAGTCTCGGACTATGGCTACACCTTC.